Each of the 8 T cell receptor beta chains below was sequenced from the same sample in a study of T cell clones after liver transplantation. Assay: immunoSEQ multiplex PCR; the TCRdb copy retains only in-frame clones and omits some. The sample holds tens of thousands of clones, 83% seen once. The material sequenced was CD4+ T cells from blood, taken at the 22-month timepoint. The receptors stem from a human patient who received a liver transplant. Some T cells may be provided by the graft donor.

V is TRBV11-1 and J is TRBJ2-1; the match to TRBD2 covers 10 bases. This CDR3 comprises 15 residues. The ends lost 6 bases at V and 1 base at J; junction bases unmatched: 3. Germline CDR1 SGHAT, CDR2 FQDESV (reference sequence). DNA for the CDR3: TGTGCCAGCAGACCGGGACTAGCGTCCTACAATGAGCAGTTCTTC. It specifies CASRPGLASYNEQFF.

This chain uses TRBV14 with TRBJ2-5, with 7 bases aligning to TRBD1. Germline V gene sequence: CDR1 SGHDN, CDR2 FVKESK. The CDR3 totals 13 residues. The V gene end was trimmed by 5 bases and the J gene end by 6 bases; junction bases not matched to a gene: 6. CDR3 region: CASSYGTAKTQYF. The CDR3 nucleotides are TGTGCCAGCAGCTACGGGACAGCCAAGACCCAGTACTTC.

The chain joins TRBV29-1 to TRBJ2-1; 8 bases match TRBD1. Unmatched junction bases numbered 6, after V lost 6 bases and J lost 8 bases. The length of the CDR3 is 12 residues. Germline V gene sequence: CDR1 SQVTM, CDR2 ANQGSEA. This CDR3 reads CSVGQGLDEQFF. The CDR3 DNA follows: TGCAGCGTCGGACAGGGTTTGGATGAGCAGTTCTTC.

The rearrangement joins TRBV5-1 to TRBJ1-2; TRBD1 agrees at 10 bases. The trim removed 2 bases at V and 6 bases at J, leaving 10 bases unmatched. Per germline, CDR1 SGHRS and CDR2 YFSETQ. This CDR3 is built from 16 residues. The chain's CDR3 is CASSLGPGQGNDGYTF. As DNA, the CDR3 is TGCGCCAGCAGCTTAGGCCCGGGACAGGGGAACGATGGCTACACCTTC.

This chain uses TRBV9 with TRBJ1-3, with D uncertain. Between the trimmed V and J ends, which lost 3 bases and 0 bases, there was a span of 13 bases. The CDR3 spans 16 residues. Germline CDR1 is SGDLS and CDR2 is YYNGEE. CDR3 region: CASSGGTEISGNTIYF. CDR3 in DNA: TGTGCCAGCAGCGGCGGTACAGAGATCTCTGGAAACACCATATATTTT.

The V gene is TRBV13, the J gene TRBJ2-5; tentative D call: TRBD2 (5 bases). Trimming shortened V by 2 bases and J by 5 bases, and 12 bases separated the two germline ends. The germline V gene has CDR1 PRHDT and CDR2 FYEKMQ (reference sequence). The CDR3 has 14 amino acids. The CDR3 loop is CASSLWRARETQYF. The DNA for the CDR3 is TGTGCCAGCAGCTTATGGCGGGCGCGGGAGACCCAGTACTTC.

This clone was found a few times. V gene TRBV5-4 combines with J gene TRBJ1-4; 8 bases align to TRBD1. The CDR3 sequence is 17 residues long. Germline lookup yields CDR1 SGHNT and CDR2 YYREEE (reference sequence). V shed 2 bases and J 1 base; nucleotides not matched to a gene: 7. CDR3 amino acids: CASSFQGARVTNEKLFF. The CDR3 DNA is TGTGCCAGCAGCTTCCAGGGGGCTCGGGTAACTAATGAAAAACTGTTTTTT.

V is TRBV5-4 and J is TRBJ2-7; 8 bases are a match to TRBD2. The CDR3 length is 16 residues. Germline CDR1 is SGHNT and CDR2 is YYREEE (reference sequence). V lost 4 bases, J lost 0 bases, and 9 bases stayed unmatched. CDR3 nucleotides: TGTGCCAGCAGCCCGGGGGGGGAGAGGTTCTCCTACGAGCAGTACTTC. Translated: CASSPGGERFSYEQYF.